This TCR beta chain was found in a study of blood T cell repertoires in COVID-19. As for the study in general: The cDNA or gDNA used as material had been derived from T cells, B-cell-depleted T cells, or PBMCs.

The V gene end was trimmed by 2 bases and the J gene end by 11 bases; junction bases not matched to a gene: 11. The germline V gene encodes CDR1 SGHRS and CDR2 YFSETQ. The CDR3 contains 14 residues. Repertoires were generated with immunoSEQ multiplex PCR, while TCRdb's copy carries only in-frame clones and drops some. The sample records 300,000 or so clones, more than 70% being singletons. This chain connects TRBV5-1 to TRBJ1-2; 8 bases align to TRBD1. The source material was peripheral blood. The receptor's source is a woman aged 50 to 60 who had recovered from COVID-19. The CDR3 reads CASSFTTGQGRYTF. The CDR3 DNA reads TGCGCCAGCAGCTTCACGACAGGACAGGGAAGATACACCTTC.